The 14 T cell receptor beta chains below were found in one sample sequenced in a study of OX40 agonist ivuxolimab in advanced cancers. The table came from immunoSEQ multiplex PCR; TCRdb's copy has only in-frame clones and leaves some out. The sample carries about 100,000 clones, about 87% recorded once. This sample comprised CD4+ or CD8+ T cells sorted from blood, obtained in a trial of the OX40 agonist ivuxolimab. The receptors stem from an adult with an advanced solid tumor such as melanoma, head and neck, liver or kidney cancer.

DNA of the CDR3: TGCGCCAGCAGCCCGGTGGGGGACAGGGTACCTGAAGCTTTCTTT. It specifies CASSPVGDRVPEAFF. The genes are TRBV5-1 and TRBJ1-1, with 9 bases that match TRBD1. The junction had 10 bases not matched to a gene; V was cut back by 4 bases and J by 6 bases. CDR1 SGHRS and CDR2 YFSETQ come from the germline V gene. The CDR3 contains 15 residues.

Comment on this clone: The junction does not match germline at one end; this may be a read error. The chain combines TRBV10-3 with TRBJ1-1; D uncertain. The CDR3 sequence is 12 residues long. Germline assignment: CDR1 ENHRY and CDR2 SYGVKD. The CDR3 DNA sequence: TGTGCCATCAGTGGCCGTTACACCGAAGCTTTCTTT. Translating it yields CAISGRYTEAFF.

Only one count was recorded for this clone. CDR3 bases: TGTGCCAGCAGCTCCCGGAGGGCGACGAACACTGAAGCTTTCTTT. It is translated as CASSSRRATNTEAFF. V gene TRBV5-8 combines with J gene TRBJ1-1; D not resolved. The V gene lost 3 bases and the J gene lost 1 base, with 13 bases spanning the gap. The CDR3 runs 15 residues. From germline, CDR1 is SGHTS and CDR2 YDEGEE. The complete variable domain, with remaining parts taken from reference TRBV5-8 and TRBJ1-1, reads EAGVTQSPTHLIKTRGQQATLRCSPISGHTSVYWYQQALGLGLQFLLWYDEGEERNRGNFPPRFSGRQFPNYSSELNVNALELEDSALYLCASSSRRATNTEAFFGQGTRLTVV.

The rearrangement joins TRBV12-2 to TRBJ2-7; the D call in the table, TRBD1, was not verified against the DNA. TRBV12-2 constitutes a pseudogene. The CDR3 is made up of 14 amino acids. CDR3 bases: TGTGCAAGTCGCAATCGGGACAGGGTCGGCGAGCAGTACTTC. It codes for CASRNRDRVGEQYF.

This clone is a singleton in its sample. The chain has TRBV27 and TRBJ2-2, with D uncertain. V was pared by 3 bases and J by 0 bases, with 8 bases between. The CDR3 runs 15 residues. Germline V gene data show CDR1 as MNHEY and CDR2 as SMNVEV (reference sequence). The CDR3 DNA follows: TGTGCCAGCAGTTTGCGGCAGACGAACACCGGGGAGCTGTTTTTT. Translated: CASSLRQTNTGELFF.

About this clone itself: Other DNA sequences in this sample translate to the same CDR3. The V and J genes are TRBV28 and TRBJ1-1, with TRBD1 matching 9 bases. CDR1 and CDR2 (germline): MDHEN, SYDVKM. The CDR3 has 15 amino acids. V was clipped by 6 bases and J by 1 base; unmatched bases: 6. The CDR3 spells CASRTGGAGNTEAFF. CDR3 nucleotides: TGTGCCAGCAGGACAGGGGGAGCCGGGAACACTGAAGCTTTCTTT.

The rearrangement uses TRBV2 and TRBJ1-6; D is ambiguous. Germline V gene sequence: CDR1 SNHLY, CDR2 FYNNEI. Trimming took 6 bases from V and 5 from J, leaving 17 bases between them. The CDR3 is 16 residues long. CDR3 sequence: CASSDPGYLDNSPLHF. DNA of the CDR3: TGTGCCAGCAGCGACCCTGGGTATTTGGATAATTCACCCCTCCACTTT. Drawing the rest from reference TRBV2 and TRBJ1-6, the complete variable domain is EPEVTQTPSHQVTQMGQEVILRCVPISNHLYFYWYRQILGQKVEFLVSFYNNEISEKSEIFDDQFSVERPDGSNFTLKIRSTKLEDSAMYFCASSDPGYLDNSPLHFGNGTRLTVT.

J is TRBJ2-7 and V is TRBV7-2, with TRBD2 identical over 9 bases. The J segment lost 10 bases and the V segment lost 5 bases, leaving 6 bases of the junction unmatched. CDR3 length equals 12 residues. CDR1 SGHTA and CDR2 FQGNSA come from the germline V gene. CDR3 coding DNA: TGTGCCAGCAGCCCGGGACTAGCAACCCAGTACTTC. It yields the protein CASSPGLATQYF.

CDR3 sequence: CAWREDRALPGAGELFF. For the CDR3, the DNA is TGTGCCTGGAGGGAGGACAGGGCCCTGCCCGGGGCCGGGGAGCTGTTTTTT. V is TRBV30 and J is TRBJ2-2, with 8 bases fitting TRBD1. V shed 3 bases and J 6 bases; nucleotides not matched to a gene: 15. Per the germline V gene, CDR1 is GTSNPN and CDR2 is SVGIG (reference sequence). The CDR3 has 17 amino acids.

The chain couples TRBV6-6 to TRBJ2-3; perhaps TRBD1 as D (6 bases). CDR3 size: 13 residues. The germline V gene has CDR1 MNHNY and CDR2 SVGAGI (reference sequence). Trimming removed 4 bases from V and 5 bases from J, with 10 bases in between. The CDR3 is CASSFSGVDTQYF. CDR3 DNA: TGTGCCAGCAGTTTCTCAGGGGTAGATACGCAGTATTTT.

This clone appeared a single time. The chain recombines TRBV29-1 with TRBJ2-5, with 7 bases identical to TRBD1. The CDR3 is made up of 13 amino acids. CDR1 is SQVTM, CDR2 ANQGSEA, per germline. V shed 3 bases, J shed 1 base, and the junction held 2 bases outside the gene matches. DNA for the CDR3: TGCAGCGTTGACGGACAGGTCCAAGAGACCCAGTACTTC. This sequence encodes CSVDGQVQETQYF. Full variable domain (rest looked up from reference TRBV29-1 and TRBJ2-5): SAVISQKPSRDICQRGTSLTIQCQVDSQVTMMFWYRQQPGQSLTLIATANQGSEATYESGFVIDKFPISRPNLTFSTLTVSNMSPEDSSIYLCSVDGQVQETQYFGPGTRLLVL.

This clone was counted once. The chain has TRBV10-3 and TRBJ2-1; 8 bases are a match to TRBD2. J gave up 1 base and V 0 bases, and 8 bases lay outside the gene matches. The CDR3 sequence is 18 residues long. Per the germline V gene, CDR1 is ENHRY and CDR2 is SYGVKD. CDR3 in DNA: TGTGCCATCAGTGAGTCTGGGCCTAGCGGGTTTTCCTACAATGAGCAGTTCTTC. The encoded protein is CAISESGPSGFSYNEQFF.

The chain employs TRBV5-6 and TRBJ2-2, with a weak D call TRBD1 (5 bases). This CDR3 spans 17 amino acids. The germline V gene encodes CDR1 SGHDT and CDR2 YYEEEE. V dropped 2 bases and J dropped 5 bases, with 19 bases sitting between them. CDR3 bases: TGTGCCAGCAGCTTAGGCCCCCAGGGTGGGGAAACCGGGGAGCTGTTTTTT. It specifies CASSLGPQGGETGELFF.

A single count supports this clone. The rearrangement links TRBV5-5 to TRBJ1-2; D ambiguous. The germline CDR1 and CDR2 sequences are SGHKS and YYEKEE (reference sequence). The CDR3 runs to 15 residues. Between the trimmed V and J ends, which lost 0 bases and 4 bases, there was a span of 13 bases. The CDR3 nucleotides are TGTGCCAGCAGCTTGGCTAGGCCGGAAGGCTATGGCTACACCTTC. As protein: CASSLARPEGYGYTF. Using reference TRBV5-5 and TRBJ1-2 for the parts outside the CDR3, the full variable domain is DAGVTQSPTHLIKTRGQQVTLRCSPISGHKSVSWYQQVLGQGPQFIFQYYEKEERGRGNFPDRFSARQFPNYSSELNVNALLLGDSALYLCASSLARPEGYGYTFGSGTRLTVV.